Listed here are 16 T cell receptor beta chains from one sample, sequenced in a study of CD8+CD57+ T cells in acquired aplastic anemia. Genomic DNA was employed as the template in profiling TCR beta VDJ and CDR3. In TCRdb, the reads were re-called with MiXCR into one record per CDR3 protein. The sample carries 250,000 to 300,000 distinct CDR3 sequences, roughly three fifths recorded once. The sample consisted of sorted CD4+, CD8+, or CD8+CD57+ T cells (not recorded which) from PBMCs. These receptors all come from a human donor with severe aplastic anemia or a healthy control (not recorded which).

This clonotype was recorded many times. The CDR3 region is CATSTGTGDSPLHF. CDR3 nucleotide sequence: TGTGCCACCTCGACCGGGACAGGGGATTCACCCCTCCACTTT. The V gene is TRBV6-5, the J gene TRBJ1-6, with 10 bases fitting TRBD1. This CDR3 has 14 residues. CDR1 MNHEY and CDR2 SVGAGI come from the germline V gene. J was trimmed by 8 bases and V by 10 bases; bases with no gene match: 8.

This clonotype was counted ten times or more. V gene TRBV15 combines with J gene TRBJ1-1; possibly TRBD1 for D (5 bases). The V and J ends lost 1 base and 5 bases respectively, with 8 bases between them. Germline loops: CDR1 LNHNV, CDR2 YYDKDF (reference sequence). The CDR3 is 13 residues long. CDR3 amino acids: CATSRGGGTEAFF. The CDR3 DNA is TGTGCCACCAGCAGAGGTGGGGGGACTGAAGCTTTCTTT.

The gene calls are TRBV15 and TRBJ2-6; no clear D gene. The CDR3 spans 16 residues. Germline V gene sequence: CDR1 LNHNV, CDR2 YYDKDF (reference sequence). Trimming cost V 3 bases and J 0 bases, with 9 bases left between them. CDR3: CATSRNTDSGANVLTF. CDR3 coding DNA: TGTGCCACCAGCAGGAATACAGACTCTGGGGCCAACGTCCTGACTTTC.

This clonotype was counted ten times or more. The chain uses TRBV15 and TRBJ2-1; perhaps D is TRBD1 or TRBD2 (5 bases each). V was shortened by 8 bases and J by 4 bases, with 12 bases between the two germline ends. This CDR3 is built from 13 residues. The germline CDR1 and CDR2 sequences are LNHNV and YYDKDF (reference sequence). This CDR3 is CATRSGGYNEQFF. The CDR3 DNA is TGTGCCACCCGAAGTGGGGGATACAATGAGCAGTTCTTC.

This clonotype has just a few counts. The chain carries TRBV6-1 and TRBJ2-7, with no clear D. Trimming left V 5 bases short and J 6 bases short, with 5 bases between. CDR3 size: 10 residues. The germline gives CDR1 MNHNS, CDR2 SASEGT. The CDR3 DNA follows: TGTGCCAGCAGTCACGCCGAGCAGTACTTC. Amino acid sequence: CASSHAEQYF.

This chain uses TRBV7-8 with TRBJ2-7, with D unclear. Trimming took off 1 base at V and 1 base at J, with 5 bases between the two ends. CDR3 size: 13 residues. CDR1 SGHVS and CDR2 FQNEAQ come from the germline V gene. The CDR3 reads CASSLENSYEQYF. DNA for the CDR3: TGTGCCAGCAGCTTAGAGAATTCCTACGAGCAGTACTTC.

With respect to this clonotype: One end of the junction fails to match germline, which may point to a read error. The J gene is TRBJ1-2, the V gene TRBV7-9; D is unresolved. CDR3 length equals 15 residues. Germline values: CDR1 SEHNR, CDR2 FQNEAQ (reference sequence). In DNA, the CDR3 is TGTGCCAGCAGCTTGGATCGGGGTGGAGGGTATGACTACACCTTC. It codes for CASSLDRGGGYDYTF.

The chain uses TRBV9 and TRBJ1-1; weak D call: TRBD1 (5 bases). Germline-derived CDR1 and CDR2 are SGDLS and YYNGEE. Trimming cost V 0 bases and J 5 bases, with 11 bases left between them. This CDR3 is 14 amino acids long. Here the CDR3 DNA reads TGTGCCAGCAGCGTAGAGACGGGGGTAACTGAAGCTTTCTTT. Translating it yields CASSVETGVTEAFF.

The V gene is TRBV5-1, the J gene TRBJ2-5; a possible D gene is TRBD2 (6 bases). CDR3 size: 15 residues. V was shortened by 4 bases and J by 1 base, with 14 bases between the two germline ends. The germline V gene encodes CDR1 SGHRS and CDR2 YFSETQ. Here the CDR3 reads CASSQDWRGQETQYF. The CDR3 DNA sequence: TGCGCCAGCAGCCAAGACTGGCGGGGCCAAGAGACCCAGTACTTC.

This clonotype was detected only a few times. The chain is built from TRBV7-9 and TRBJ2-3, with a possible D match to TRBD1 (5 bases). The germline V gene has CDR1 SEHNR and CDR2 FQNEAQ (reference sequence). V was shortened by 5 bases and J by 5 bases, with 8 bases between the two germline ends. The CDR3 runs 12 residues. The CDR3 protein is CASSVTGDTQYF. The CDR3 bases are TGTGCCAGCAGCGTCACAGGAGATACGCAGTATTTT.

At least ten counts were recorded for this clonotype. Since no conserved phenylalanine or tryptophan closes the CDR3, a read error is the likely cause. The chain couples TRBV20-1 to TRBJ1-1; D perhaps matches TRBD1 (5 bases). V lost 0 bases and J 0 bases, leaving 17 bases between the germline ends. The CDR3 consists of 17 residues. Germline CDR1 is DFQATT and CDR2 is SNEGSKA (reference sequence). The chain's CDR3 is CSARDSGRAVMNTEAFV. The DNA of the CDR3 is TGCAGTGCTAGAGATTCGGGCAGGGCGGTAATGAACACTGAAGCTTTCGTT.

The chain uses TRBV24-1 and TRBJ2-7, with D perhaps TRBD1 or TRBD2 (5 bases each). CDR3 size: 15 residues. Germline CDR1 and CDR2: KGHDR and SFDVKD. Trimming stripped 9 bases from V and 3 bases from J, with 20 bases between. As DNA, the CDR3 is TGTGCCACCGGTACTTCGAGGGGCGGGCGCTACGAGCAGTACTTC. It codes for CATGTSRGGRYEQYF.

Points on this clonotype: Its ends do not fully match the called genes, so a read error is possible. V is TRBV5-1 and J is TRBJ2-1; no reliable D call. Germline CDR1 and CDR2: SGHRS and YFSETQ. CDR3 length equals 14 residues. CDR3 protein: CASSQVGQTNEQFF. The CDR3 DNA is TGTGCCAGCAGCCAAGTAGGCCAGACGAATGAGCAGTTCTTC.

The chain is built from TRBV7-9 and TRBJ2-2; D is possibly TRBD2 (5 bases). Germline-derived CDR1 and CDR2 are SEHNR and FQNEAQ (reference sequence). This CDR3 is 14 amino acids long. Trimming took off 5 bases at V and 11 bases at J, with 18 bases between the two ends. CDR3 in amino acids: CASSGVLGGGELFF. CDR3 bases: TGTGCCAGCAGCGGAGTACTAGGAGGAGGTGAGCTGTTTTTT.

The chain carries TRBV20-1 and TRBJ2-7; 8 bases agree with TRBD2. There are 14 residues in the CDR3. The J segment lost 0 bases and the V segment lost 2 bases, leaving 3 bases of the junction unmatched. Germline V lookup: CDR1 DFQATT, CDR2 SNEGSKA (reference sequence). The CDR3 loop reads CSARRTSSSYEQYF. CDR3 DNA sequence: TGCAGTGCTAGACGGACTAGCAGCTCCTACGAGCAGTACTTC.

The genes are TRBV12-3 or TRBV12-4 and TRBJ2-1, with TRBD2 matching over 7 bases. There are 15 residues in the CDR3. Trimming removed 3 bases from V and 8 bases from J; junction bases left unmatched: 10. CDR3: CASSLREPRVDEQFF. The CDR3 DNA reads TGTGCCAGCAGTTTGCGGGAGCCTCGTGTCGATGAGCAGTTCTTC.